What follows are 8 T cell receptor beta chains derived from one specimen sequenced in a study of T cells in Graves' hyperthyroidism and ophthalmopathy. The investigators amplified TCR beta CDR3 regions from RNA transcripts. RT-PCR in the first round (using the HTBI primer set) targeted the TCR CDR3. TCRdb itself ran the multiplex PCR reads through MiXCR, one entry per CDR3 protein. Among about 400,000 distinct CDR3 sequences listed, approximately 15% were seen once. Material for sequencing was blood. These TCRs come from a woman younger than 35 with Graves' hyperthyroidism that later progressed to Graves' ophthalmopathy.

This clonotype came up many times. This chain uses TRBV6-1 with TRBJ2-7; D is undetermined. Germline loops: CDR1 MNHNS, CDR2 SASEGT. This CDR3 has 14 residues. The V gene lost 2 bases and the J gene lost 1 base, with 9 bases spanning the gap. Here the CDR3 DNA reads TGTGCCAGCAGTGAACTTAGACATTCCTACGAGCAGTACTTC. It specifies CASSELRHSYEQYF.

The chain is built from TRBV27 and TRBJ2-7, with 10 bases that match TRBD2. Trimming cost V 4 bases and J 5 bases; bases outside gene matches: 5. Germline CDR1 MNHEY, CDR2 SMNVEV (reference sequence). CDR3 length equals 14 residues. CDR3 sequence (DNA): TGTGCCAGCAGTTCCGGGACTAGCGTGCACGAGCAGTACTTC. It translates to CASSSGTSVHEQYF.

This clonotype was observed many times. The chain combines TRBV20-1 with TRBJ2-1, with 9 bases that match TRBD2. CDR3 size: 19 residues. From germline, CDR1 is DFQATT and CDR2 SNEGSKA (reference sequence). V was pared by 5 bases and J by 11 bases, with 28 bases of the junction left unmatched. CDR3 DNA: TGCAGTGCTCCCCTCAGGCGGGAGGGCCGGTGTCGGACCCAGAATCAGCAGTTCTTC. As protein: CSAPLRREGRCRTQNQQFF.

About this clonotype: A much larger clone lies one base from this, so it may be a read error. The V and J genes are TRBV28 and TRBJ2-7, with D possibly TRBD2 on 5 matching bases. Germline V gene data show CDR1 as MDHEN and CDR2 as SYDVKM. This CDR3 comprises 13 residues. The CDR3 loop is CSLRALPAFEQYF. The CDR3 nucleotides are TGTTCACTGAGGGCCTTACCCGCTTTCGAGCAGTACTTC.

This clonotype was counted at least ten times. The V and J genes are TRBV20-1 and TRBJ2-7, with 7 positions matching TRBD2. CDR1 DFQATT and CDR2 SNEGSKA come from the germline V gene (reference sequence). Trimming cost V 3 bases and J 3 bases; bases outside gene matches: 11. The CDR3 sequence is 15 residues long. CDR3 residues: CSASDGASGFYEQYF. CDR3 bases: TGCAGTGCTAGTGACGGGGCTAGCGGCTTCTACGAGCAGTACTTC.

The chain couples TRBV28 to TRBJ2-2, with D maybe TRBD2 (6 bases). The CDR3 consists of 17 residues. V shed 3 bases and J shed 1 base, with 15 bases lying between them. Germline-derived CDR1 and CDR2 are MDHEN and SYDVKM. The CDR3 sequence: CASSFPRSGVNTGELFF. The CDR3 DNA is TGTGCCAGCAGTTTCCCCCGTAGCGGAGTGAACACCGGGGAGCTGTTTTTT.

There are a few counts of this clonotype. V is TRBV4-1 and J is TRBJ1-3; the match to TRBD1 covers 8 bases. CDR1 and CDR2 (germline): MGHRA, YSYEKL. CDR3 length equals 17 residues. V lost 2 bases and J lost 0; bases outside the gene matches: 6. This chain's CDR3 is CASSQWDRPYSGNTIYF. The CDR3 bases are TGCGCCAGCAGCCAATGGGACAGGCCTTACTCTGGAAACACCATATATTTT.

This clonotype showed up many times. The CDR3 sequence: CASSQDSRGTDTQYF. CDR3 DNA sequence: TGTGCCAGCAGCCAAGACTCCCGTGGCACAGATACGCAGTATTTT. V gene TRBV14 combines with J gene TRBJ2-3; D not resolved. Per the germline V gene, CDR1 is SGHDN and CDR2 is FVKESK. The CDR3 extends over 15 amino acids. V gave up 0 bases and J gave up 1 base, with 8 bases separating them. The full variable domain, with the rest looked up from reference TRBV14 and TRBJ2-3, is EAGVTQFPSHSVIEKGQTVTLRCDPISGHDNLYWYRRVMGKEIKFLLHFVKESKQDESGMPNNRFLAERTGGTYSTLKVQPAELEDSGVYFCASSQDSRGTDTQYFGPGTRLTVL.